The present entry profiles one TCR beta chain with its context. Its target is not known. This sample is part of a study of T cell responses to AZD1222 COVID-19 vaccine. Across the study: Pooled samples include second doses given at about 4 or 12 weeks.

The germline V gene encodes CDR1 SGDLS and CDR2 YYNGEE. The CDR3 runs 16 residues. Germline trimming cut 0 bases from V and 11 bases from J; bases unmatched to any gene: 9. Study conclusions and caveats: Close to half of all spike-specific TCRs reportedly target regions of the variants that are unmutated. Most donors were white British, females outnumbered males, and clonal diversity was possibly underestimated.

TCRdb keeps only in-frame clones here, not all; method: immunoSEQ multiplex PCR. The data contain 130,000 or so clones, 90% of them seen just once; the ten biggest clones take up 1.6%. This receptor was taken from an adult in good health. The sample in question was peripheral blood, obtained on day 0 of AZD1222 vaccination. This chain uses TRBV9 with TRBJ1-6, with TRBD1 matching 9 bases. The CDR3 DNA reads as TGTGCCAGCAGCGTAGCGGACGGGACAGGGCGGACACCCCTCCACTTT. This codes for CASSVADGTGRTPLHF.